This passage covers 32 T cell receptor beta chains from one sample sequenced in a study of CD8 T cells in Susac syndrome. RNA, at roughly 0.45 to 1 ug, was reverse transcribed with random hexamers. Each CDR3 protein is one row after TCRdb ran MiXCR on the immunoSEQ multiplex PCR reads. The repertoire holds tens of thousands of distinct CDR3 sequences, with just over 90% as singletons. Source material: CD4+ T cells from PBMCs. These receptors were obtained from a human donor with Susac syndrome.

CDR3 nucleotides: TGCAGCGTCCACAGTGCCGGGGAGCTGTTTTTT. Its translation is CSVHSAGELFF. The V and J genes are TRBV29-1 and TRBJ2-2; D gene uncertain. The V and J ends lost 6 bases and 6 bases respectively, with 8 bases between them. The CDR3 runs to 11 residues. Germline CDR1 reads SQVTM; CDR2 reads ANQGSEA.

This clonotype has a single count. V gene TRBV2 combines with J gene TRBJ1-5; D is unresolved. V was cut by 8 bases and J by 0 bases, with 14 bases left in between. Germline loops: CDR1 SNHLY, CDR2 FYNNEI. This CDR3 comprises 15 residues. CDR3 sequence reads: CASLPTVSSNQPQHF. CDR3 coding DNA: TGTGCCAGCCTACCAACTGTCAGTAGCAATCAGCCCCAGCATTTT.

J is TRBJ1-5 and V is TRBV19; no definite D call. The CDR3 extends over 13 amino acids. Germline CDR1 is LNHDA and CDR2 is SQIVND (reference sequence). Trimming took 6 bases from V and 4 from J, leaving 10 bases between them. The CDR3 sequence: CASSDDGNQPQHF. DNA of the CDR3: TGTGCCAGTAGCGACGACGGGAATCAGCCCCAGCATTTT.

This clonotype was observed a handful of times. The chain has TRBV2 and TRBJ2-3, with 7 bases that match TRBD2. The V segment lost 4 bases and the J segment 2 bases; nucleotides outside the gene matches: 12. The CDR3 is 17 residues long. CDR1 and CDR2 from the germline V gene are SNHLY and FYNNEI. CDR3 DNA: TGTGCCAGCAGTGGAGGGGCGGGGGACCTCTACACAGATACGCAGTATTTT. As protein: CASSGGAGDLYTDTQYF.

J is TRBJ2-3 and V is TRBV7-9, with D hard to call. Germline V lookup: CDR1 SEHNR, CDR2 FQNEAQ (reference sequence). Deletions cut 6 bases from V and 2 bases from J, with 3 bases between. This CDR3 comprises 11 residues. The CDR3 protein is CASRSTDTQYF. The CDR3 DNA reads as TGTGCCAGCAGATCCACAGATACGCAGTATTTT.

The genes are TRBV4-3 and TRBJ1-5; D not resolved. CDR3 length equals 13 residues. The germline V and J ends were trimmed by 0 bases and 7 bases, with 7 bases remaining between them. CDR1 is LGHNA, CDR2 YSLEER, per germline. The CDR3 DNA follows: TGCGCCAGCAGCCAAGATTGGGGACAGCCCCAGCATTTT. It codes for CASSQDWGQPQHF.

The chain uses TRBV29-1 and TRBJ1-1; no definite D call. The CDR3 consists of 14 residues. CDR1 SQVTM and CDR2 ANQGSEA come from the germline V gene. The V gene lost 5 bases and the J gene lost 0 bases, with 13 bases spanning the gap. The CDR3 spells CSVKRTVLNTEAFF. DNA for the CDR3: TGCAGCGTTAAGCGGACCGTTCTGAACACTGAAGCTTTCTTT.

The chain's CDR3 is CASSLSGAKVQETQYF. CDR3 nucleotide sequence: TGTGCCAGCAGCTTATCCGGGGCTAAAGTGCAAGAGACCCAGTACTTC. The rearrangement uses TRBV7-8 and TRBJ2-5, with D perhaps matching TRBD1 or TRBD2 (5 bases each). Deletions cut 2 bases from V and 2 bases from J, with 15 bases between. In germline, CDR1 is SGHVS, CDR2 FQNEAQ. CDR3 size: 16 residues.

This clonotype was detected once. The chain recombines TRBV20-1 with TRBJ1-5; D is unclear. The V end was cut by 6 bases, the J end by 0 bases, with 15 bases between. The CDR3 totals 15 residues. Germline values: CDR1 DFQATT, CDR2 SNEGSKA (reference sequence). CDR3 sequence (DNA): TGCAGTGCGTACCCACTGGCATATAGCAATCAGCCCCAGCATTTT. Translating gives CSAYPLAYSNQPQHF.

This rearrangement joins TRBV10-3 to TRBJ2-7; tentatively, D is TRBD1 (5 bases). V was clipped by 3 bases and J by 3 bases, with 15 bases between them. Germline loops: CDR1 ENHRY, CDR2 SYGVKD. This CDR3 region has 15 residues. CDR3 region: CAISDGRVSDYEQYF. CDR3 coding DNA: TGTGCCATCAGTGACGGCAGGGTGTCGGACTACGAGCAGTACTTC.

The chain has TRBV10-3 and TRBJ2-1; the D call may be TRBD1 or TRBD2 (6 bases each). The length of the CDR3 is 14 residues. V lost 2 bases and J 9 bases, leaving 14 bases between the germline ends. From germline, CDR1 is ENHRY and CDR2 SYGVKD. CDR3 DNA sequence: TGTGCCATCAGTGAGAGGGGGGAAACAACTGAGCAGTTCTTC. It codes for CAISERGETTEQFF.

The chain joins TRBV9 to TRBJ2-5; D is possibly TRBD1 (7 bases). The germline gives CDR1 SGDLS, CDR2 YYNGEE. CDR3 length: 15 amino acids. With 0 bases removed from V and 3 bases from J, the gap between germline ends came to 12 bases. CDR3 DNA sequence: TGTGCCAGCAGCGTAGATACAGGGGAGGAAGAGACCCAGTACTTC. Its protein is CASSVDTGEEETQYF.

This rearrangement joins TRBV6-2 or TRBV6-3 to TRBJ1-1, with D maybe TRBD1 (5 bases). CDR1 is MNHEY and CDR2 is SVGEGT in the germline V gene. V lost 4 bases, J lost 0 bases, and 15 bases lay in between. This CDR3 has 16 residues. The CDR3 reads CASSSLGRSMNTEAFF. DNA of the CDR3: TGTGCCAGCAGTTCCCTGGGACGGAGTATGAACACTGAAGCTTTCTTT.

This sequence joins TRBV28 and TRBJ2-5, with D uncertain. The CDR3 runs to 15 residues. Per the germline V gene, CDR1 is MDHEN and CDR2 is SYDVKM. Trimming pared 5 bases from V and 1 base from J, leaving 14 bases between. CDR3 residues: CASSPAGQTQETQYF. The CDR3 DNA reads TGTGCCAGCAGTCCCGCTGGGCAGACCCAAGAGACCCAGTACTTC.

DNA for the CDR3: TGTGCCAGCAGCTCACAGGGGAACACCATATATTTT. It yields the protein CASSSQGNTIYF. The V gene is TRBV7-9, the J gene TRBJ1-3; 7 positions agree with TRBD1. J lost 7 bases, V lost 4 bases, and 1 base had no gene match. Germline V gives CDR1 SEHNR, CDR2 FQNEAQ (reference sequence). CDR3 length: 12 amino acids.

The gene calls are TRBV11-1 and TRBJ2-3, with D possibly matching TRBD1 (6 bases). Germline CDR1 is SGHAT and CDR2 is FQDESV (reference sequence). The ends were cut back, 6 bases at V and 1 base at J, with 14 bases in the middle. The CDR3 covers 15 residues. The CDR3 is CASSRSDRRTDTQYF. CDR3 nucleotides: TGTGCCAGCAGTCGATCGGACAGACGCACAGATACGCAGTATTTT.

The chain combines TRBV4-2 with TRBJ1-1; D gene ambiguous. Germline CDR1 reads LGHNA; CDR2 reads YNFKEQ. Trimming took 1 base from V and 1 from J, leaving 4 bases between them. The CDR3 runs to 13 residues. CDR3 region: CASSQGSNTEAFF. DNA of the CDR3: TGTGCCAGCAGCCAAGGGTCGAACACTGAAGCTTTCTTT.

V gene TRBV28 combines with J gene TRBJ2-5; no firm D call. CDR3 length equals 14 residues. Trimming removed 6 bases from V and 0 bases from J, with 11 bases in between. Germline-derived CDR1 and CDR2 are MDHEN and SYDVKM. The CDR3 region is CASRSGPDQETQYF. The CDR3 region has the DNA TGTGCCAGCAGATCCGGACCCGACCAAGAGACCCAGTACTTC.

The chain uses TRBV6-4 and TRBJ2-1, with 8 bases matching TRBD2. The germline V gene has CDR1 MRHNA and CDR2 SNTAGT. V trimming: 3 bases; J trimming: 1 base; junction bases outside the gene matches: 2. CDR3 length: 15 amino acids. CDR3 sequence (DNA): TGTGCCAGCAGTGAGTTAGCGGGGTCCTACAATGAGCAGTTCTTC. Its translation: CASSELAGSYNEQFF.

The J gene is TRBJ2-5, the V gene TRBV4-3, with 10 bases identical to TRBD1. Germline V gives CDR1 LGHNA, CDR2 YSLEER. Trimming cost V 0 bases and J 5 bases; bases outside gene matches: 3. The CDR3 totals 15 residues. CDR3 sequence: CASSQDPGQGETQYF. CDR3 in DNA: TGCGCCAGCAGCCAAGATCCGGGACAGGGGGAGACCCAGTACTTC.

The chain links TRBV7-9 to TRBJ1-4; 7 nucleotides match TRBD1. CDR1 is SEHNR, CDR2 FQNEAQ, per germline (reference sequence). J gave up 5 bases and V 5 bases, and 8 bases lay outside the gene matches. The CDR3 covers 15 residues. CDR3 sequence: CASSPGTVSNEKLFF. The DNA for the CDR3 is TGTGCCAGCAGCCCCGGGACAGTTTCCAATGAAAAACTGTTTTTT.

The chain is built from TRBV4-1 and TRBJ2-7, with TRBD1 as a possible D gene (6 bases). The CDR3 has 16 residues. Trimming took 4 bases from V and 0 from J, leaving 16 bases between them. Germline values: CDR1 MGHRA, CDR2 YSYEKL. The CDR3 DNA is TGCGCCAGCAGCCCCGTCCAGGGGATTCTCTCCTACGAGCAGTACTTC. It encodes CASSPVQGILSYEQYF.

The rearrangement joins TRBV25-1 to TRBJ1-5; D unclear. CDR1 MGHDK and CDR2 SYGVNS come from the germline V gene. Trimming left V 5 bases short and J 1 base short, with 12 bases between. There are 15 residues in the CDR3. CDR3 DNA sequence: TGTGCCAGCAGTCCCTTTGGGCAAAGCAATCAGCCCCAGCATTTT. Translating gives CASSPFGQSNQPQHF.

The rearrangement links TRBV20-1 to TRBJ2-7; 12 bases are shared with TRBD2. With V trimmed by 5 bases and J by 0 bases, 8 bases remained unmatched. The CDR3 has 16 amino acids. Germline V gene data show CDR1 as DFQATT and CDR2 as SNEGSKA (reference sequence). This CDR3 reads CSALPSGGAYSYEQYF. In DNA form, the CDR3 reads TGCAGTGCTCTTCCTAGCGGGGGGGCCTACTCCTACGAGCAGTACTTC.

The rearrangement links TRBV5-1 to TRBJ1-5; D ambiguous. This CDR3 has 16 residues. V lost 1 base and J lost 16, with 27 bases in between. CDR1 is SGHRS and CDR2 is YFSETQ in the germline V gene. CDR3 sequence reads: CASSLIPGATSNLLHF. CDR3 DNA: TGCGCCAGCAGCTTGATCCCAGGCGCTACCTCCAATCTCCTCCATTTT. The variable domain in full, completed from reference TRBV5-1 and TRBJ1-5, reads KAGVTQTPRYLIKTRGQQVTLSCSPISGHRSVSWYQQTPGQGLQFLFEYFSETQRNKGNFPGRFSGRQFSNSRSEMNVSTLELGDSALYLCASSLIPGATSNLLHFGDGTRLSIL.

V is TRBV30 and J is TRBJ1-2, with a possible D match to TRBD1 (6 bases). Trimming stripped 4 bases from V and 5 bases from J, with 20 bases between. The CDR3 is 15 amino acids. The germline V gene has CDR1 GTSNPN and CDR2 SVGIG (reference sequence). The CDR3 DNA reads TGTGCCTGGAACCTCTGGAGGGGGAGGCCTTATGGCTACACCTTC. Protein: CAWNLWRGRPYGYTF.

The J gene is TRBJ2-5, the V gene TRBV4-1; 10 nucleotides line up with TRBD2. V shed 6 bases and J 2 bases; nucleotides not matched to a gene: 15. CDR3 length: 18 residues. Per germline, CDR1 MGHRA and CDR2 YSYEKL. The chain's CDR3 is CASRKGSGGRRSQETQYF. The CDR3 nucleotides are TGCGCCAGCAGGAAGGGTAGCGGGGGGCGCCGATCTCAAGAGACCCAGTACTTC.

V gene TRBV9 combines with J gene TRBJ1-2; 9 nucleotides match TRBD1. The V gene end was trimmed by 0 bases and the J gene end by 5 bases; junction bases not matched to a gene: 11. This CDR3 is 17 amino acids long. Germline V CDR1 and CDR2: SGDLS, YYNGEE. The CDR3 spells CASSVGVNRGRGYGYTF. The CDR3 nucleotides read TGTGCCAGCAGCGTAGGGGTTAACAGGGGGCGCGGATATGGCTACACCTTC. Variable domain in full (rest from reference TRBV9 and TRBJ1-2): DSGVTQTPKHLITATGQRVTLRCSPRSGDLSVYWYQQSLDQGLQFLIQYYNGEERAKGNILERFSAQQFPDLHSELNLSSLELGDSALYFCASSVGVNRGRGYGYTFGSGTRLTVV.

The rearrangement joins TRBV9 to TRBJ2-7, with TRBD2 identical over 9 bases. CDR1 SGDLS and CDR2 YYNGEE come from the germline V gene. After removal of 0 bases from V and 2 bases from J, the junction contained 6 bases not matched to a gene. The CDR3 totals 16 residues. The CDR3 DNA follows: TGTGCCAGCAGCGTAGGGGCTAGCGGGGCCGCCTACGAGCAGTACTTC. As protein: CASSVGASGAAYEQYF. Looking up the rest from reference TRBV9 and TRBJ2-7 gives the full variable domain: DSGVTQTPKHLITATGQRVTLRCSPRSGDLSVYWYQQSLDQGLQFLIQYYNGEERAKGNILERFSAQQFPDLHSELNLSSLELGDSALYFCASSVGASGAAYEQYFGPGTRLTVT.

The CDR3 nucleotides read TGTGCCAGCAGCTTATCAGGGTATTATAGCAATCAGCCCCAGCATTTT. It translates to CASSLSGYYSNQPQHF. This sequence joins TRBV7-9 and TRBJ1-5; D might be TRBD1 (5 bases). Trimming cost V 2 bases and J 0 bases, with 11 bases left between them. Germline V CDR1 and CDR2: SEHNR, FQNEAQ (reference sequence). CDR3 length equals 16 residues.

The DNA for the CDR3 is TGTGCCAGCAAGGAAGAAGCGGGGGGGTCCTACAATGAGCAGTTCTTC. Its protein is CASKEEAGGSYNEQFF. J is TRBJ2-1 and V is TRBV2; 10 bases agree with TRBD2. The J segment lost 1 base and the V segment lost 7 bases, leaving 7 bases of the junction unmatched. Germline CDR1 reads SNHLY; CDR2 reads FYNNEI. This CDR3 region has 16 residues.

This sequence joins TRBV21-1 and TRBJ1-6. TRBV21-1 counts as a pseudogene. The CDR3 sequence is 14 residues long. The CDR3 sequence is CASSKVPVYSPLHF. The CDR3 DNA reads as TGTGCCAGCAGCAAAGTCCCAGTGTATTCACCCCTCCACTTT.